The text below deals with one T cell receptor beta chain. This sample is part of a study of blood T cell repertoires in COVID-19. Study information: The United States, Italy and Spain supplied acute and convalescent COVID-19 samples.

The CDR3 length is 12 residues. Trimming cost V 2 bases and J 3 bases, with 5 bases left between them. Germline loops: CDR1 ENHRY, CDR2 SYGVKD. As handled by the study authors: The authors estimated nucleated cell counts from reference gene primer amplification. Sequencing used immunoSEQ multiplex PCR; TCRdb keeps in-frame clones, though not all of them. The DNA was the basis for D and trimming; V, J and clone size are from that table. The profile shows roughly 250,000 clones, roughly four fifths of them singletons. The sequence was collected from a woman aged 70-85 years with acute or convalescent COVID-19. Sequencing was done on a sample of peripheral blood. The chain links TRBV10-3 to TRBJ2-7; D call uncertain. The CDR3 nucleotides read TGTGCCATCAGTGAGGCAGGCTACGAGCAGTACTTC. Translation: CAISEAGYEQYF.